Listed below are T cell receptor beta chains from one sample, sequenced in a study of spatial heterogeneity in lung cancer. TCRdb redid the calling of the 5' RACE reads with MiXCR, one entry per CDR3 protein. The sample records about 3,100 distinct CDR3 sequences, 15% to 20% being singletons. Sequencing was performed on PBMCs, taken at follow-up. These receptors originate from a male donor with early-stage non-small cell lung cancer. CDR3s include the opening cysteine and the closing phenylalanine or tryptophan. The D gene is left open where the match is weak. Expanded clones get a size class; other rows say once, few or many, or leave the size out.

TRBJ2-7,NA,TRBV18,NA,TGTGCCAGCTCACGGCTAGAAAAGGGCGAGCAGTACTTC,CASSRLEKGEQYF
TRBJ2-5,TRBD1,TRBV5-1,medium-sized,TGCGCCAGCTCATATGCCGGGACAGGGGGCCAAGAGACCCAGTACTTC,CASSYAGTGGQETQYF
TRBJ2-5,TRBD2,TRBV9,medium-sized,TGTGCCAGCAGCGCGGTAGCGGGGGGGGGACAAGAGACCCAGTACTTC,CASSAVAGGGQETQYF
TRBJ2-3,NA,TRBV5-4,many,TGTGCCAGCAGCTTAAGCACAGATACGCAGTATTTT,CASSLSTDTQYF
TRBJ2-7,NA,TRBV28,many,TGTGCCAGCAGTTTTGGGGGTACTAGGGAGCAGTACTTC,CASSFGGTREQYF
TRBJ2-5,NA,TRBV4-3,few,TGCGCCAGCGGGTTCCCAGTGGGGGTAAAAGAGACCCAGTACTTC,CASGFPVGVKETQYF
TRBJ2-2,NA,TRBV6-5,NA,TGTGCCAGCAGTTACCAACAGCTCACCGGGGAGCTGTTTTTT,CASSYQQLTGELFF
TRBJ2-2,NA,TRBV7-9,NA,TGTGCCAGCAGCTCCTCAACCGGGGAGCTGTTTTTT,CASSSSTGELFF
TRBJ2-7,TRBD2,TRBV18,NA,TGTGCCAGCTCGGAACTACCTAGCGGGGGGGACTCCTACGAGCAGTACTTC,CASSELPSGGDSYEQYF
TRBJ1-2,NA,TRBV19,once,TGTGCCAGTAGTATATATAGCGGCGGCGGCGGACGAGCTAACTATGGCTACACCTTC,CASSIYSGGGGRANYGYTF
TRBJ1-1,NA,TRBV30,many,TGTGCCTGGGAGGAGTATGGGGGGGCTTTCTTT,CAWEEYGGAFF
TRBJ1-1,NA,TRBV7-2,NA,TGTGCCAGCAGCTTATTGGCCTCGAACACTGAAGCTTTCTTT,CASSLLASNTEAFF
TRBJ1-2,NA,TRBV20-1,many,TGCAGTGCTACGGGGAGCGGTGGCTACACCTTC,CSATGSGGYTF
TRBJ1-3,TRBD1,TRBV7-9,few,TGTGCCAGCAGCTTTAGGACAGGGCATGGCATATACTCTGGAAACACCATATATTTT,CASSFRTGHGIYSGNTIYF
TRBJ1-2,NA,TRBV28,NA,TGTGCCAGCAGGACTACAGGGAGCTGGGGCTACACCTTC,CASRTTGSWGYTF
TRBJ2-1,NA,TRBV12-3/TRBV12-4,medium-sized,TGTGCCAGCAGTTTTTGGTCTAGGAGTGTCAATGAGCAGTTCTTC,CASSFWSRSVNEQFF
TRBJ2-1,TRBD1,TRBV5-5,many,TGTGCCAGCAGCTTGCAGGGACAGGGGATCAATGAGCAGTTCTTC,CASSLQGQGINEQFF
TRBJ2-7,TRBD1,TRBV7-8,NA,TGTGCCAGCAGCGCCCGGACAGGGGTAAGGTACGAGCAGTACTTC,CASSARTGVRYEQYF
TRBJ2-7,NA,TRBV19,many,TGTGCCACACTAGGACAGAACTACGAGCAGTACTTC,CATLGQNYEQYF
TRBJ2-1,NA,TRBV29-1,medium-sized,TGCAGCGTTGAAGGTAGCGCGACTAATGAGCAGTTCTTC,CSVEGSATNEQFF
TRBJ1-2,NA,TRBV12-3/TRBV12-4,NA,TGTGCCAGCAGTTTGGTACAGGTCCGAAACTATGGCTACACCTTC,CASSLVQVRNYGYTF
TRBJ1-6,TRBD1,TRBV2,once,TGTGCCAGCAGTGCTACAGGGGATTCACCCCTCCACTTT,CASSATGDSPLHF
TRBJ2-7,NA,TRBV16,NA,TGTGCCAGCAGCTACGGGACGGGCGAGCAGTACTTC,CASSYGTGEQYF
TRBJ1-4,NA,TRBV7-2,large,TGTGCCAGCAGCTTAGATCCCCAAGGGTGGAATGAAAAACTGTTTTTT,CASSLDPQGWNEKLFF
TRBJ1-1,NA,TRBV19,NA,TGTGCCAGTAGTATTTCAGGGTTTGCGAACACTGAAGCTTTCTTT,CASSISGFANTEAFF
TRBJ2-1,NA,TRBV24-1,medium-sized,TGTGCCACCAGTGGGGAGGAGGGATACAATGAGCAGTTCTTC,CATSGEEGYNEQFF
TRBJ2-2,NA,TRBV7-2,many,TGTGCCAGCAACCCGCCGGGACAAGCCACCGGGGAGCTGTTTTTT,CASNPPGQATGELFF
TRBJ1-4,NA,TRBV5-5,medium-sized,TGTGCCAGCAGCCCACCTGCCGATCGGAGTGAAAAACTGTTTTTT,CASSPPADRSEKLFF
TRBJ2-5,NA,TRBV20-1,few,TGCAGTGCTAGCCATCAGGACGGGTCCCAGACCCAGTACTTC,CSASHQDGSQTQYF
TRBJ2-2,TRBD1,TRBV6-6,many,TGTGCCAGCACCCCAATGGAGGGGACAGGGATCACCGGGGAGCTGTTTTTT,CASTPMEGTGITGELFF
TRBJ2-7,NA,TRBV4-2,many,TGTGCCAGCAGCCAAGAAGAGGGGACGGCTTCCTACGAGCAGTACTTC,CASSQEEGTASYEQYF
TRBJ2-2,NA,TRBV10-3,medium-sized,TGTGCCATCAGTGAGGTATCACTTAACACCGGGGAGCTGTTTTTT,CAISEVSLNTGELFF
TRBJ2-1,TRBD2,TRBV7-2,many,TGTGCCAGCAGCAATATCCAGCGGGAGGGCCCCTACAATGAGCAGTTCTTC,CASSNIQREGPYNEQFF
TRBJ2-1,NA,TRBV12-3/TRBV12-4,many,TGTGCCAGCAGTTCCTCGGACTATTGGGATGAGCAGTTCTTC,CASSSSDYWDEQFF
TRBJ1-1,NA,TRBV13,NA,TGTGCCAGCAGCCCCAATCAGGGATCCGAAGCTTTCTTT,CASSPNQGSEAFF
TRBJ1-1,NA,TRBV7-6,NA,TGTGCCAGCAGCTTAGGTGGCGCGGGGAACACTGAAGCTTTCTTT,CASSLGGAGNTEAFF
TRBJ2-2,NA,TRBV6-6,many,TGTGCCAGCAGTCCCGGTCACTCGGGCACCGGGGAGCTGTTTTTT,CASSPGHSGTGELFF
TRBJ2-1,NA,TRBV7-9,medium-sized,TGTGCCAGCAGCTCCGAGAATGAGCAGTTCTTC,CASSSENEQFF
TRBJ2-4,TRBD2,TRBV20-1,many,TGCAGTGCTAGAGATCGAGTACGGGGTAGCGGGGGGGCCGTAGATGCCAAAAACATTCAGTACTTC,CSARDRVRGSGGAVDAKNIQYF
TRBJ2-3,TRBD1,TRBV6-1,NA,TGTGCCAGCAGTGAACTCCAGGGGGTGGACACAGATACGCAGTATTTT,CASSELQGVDTDTQYF
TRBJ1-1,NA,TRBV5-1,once,TGCGCCAGCAGTAGACAGCTGAACACTGAAGCTTTCTTT,CASSRQLNTEAFF
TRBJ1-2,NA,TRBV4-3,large,TGCGCCAGCAGCCAAGATATTGGGGGGACGGAGGGCTACACCTTC,CASSQDIGGTEGYTF
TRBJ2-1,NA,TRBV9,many,TGTGCCAGCAGCGTAGCGTCTGCTTACAATGAGCAGTTCTTC,CASSVASAYNEQFF
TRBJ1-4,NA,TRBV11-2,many,TGTGCCAGCAGCCGCGGAACAGGGAGGCTTGAAAAACTGTTTTTT,CASSRGTGRLEKLFF
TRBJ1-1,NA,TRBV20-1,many,TGCAGTGCCCCCCCCAAAAGGATCACTGAAGCTTTCTTT,CSAPPKRITEAFF
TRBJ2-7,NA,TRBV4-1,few,TGCGCCAGCAGCAACGACAGGGACTACTCCTACGAGCAGTACTTC,CASSNDRDYSYEQYF
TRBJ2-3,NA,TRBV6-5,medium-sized,TGTGCCAGCAGTCCCCGTTTGAGCACAGATACGCAGTATTTT,CASSPRLSTDTQYF